This TCR beta chain was found in a study of human T cells and chemical hapten exposure. Study-level background: Sensitization used 2% DPC on approximately 2 cm by approximately 2 cm upper inner arm skin. DPC 0.01% went on the upper back by patch test, with reading at 6 days. Alopecia areata, totalis or universalis affected patients who were mostly female.

Described time point: patch test 1, 2 weeks after DPC sensitization. The treatment: therapeutic diphenylcyclopropenone sensitization with weekly scalp DPC. During construction of the library, unique molecular identifiers were attached to individual cDNA molecules for quantitative, reproducible TCR counting. TCRdb reprocessed the RACE reads via MiXCR and lists one record per CDR3 protein. The repertoire holds about 90,000 distinct CDR3 sequences, with roughly 10% as singletons. CDR1 is SGHVS, CDR2 FNYEAQ, per germline. V lost 5 bases and J lost 8; bases outside the gene matches: 16. This CDR3 is built from 17 residues.

Sequenced here: whole blood, sampled in connection with sensitization to the hapten diphenylcyclopropenone (DPC). This TCR came from a man aged 40-49 years with alopecia areata. Some clones in this sample may be carry-over from other donors' samples. This sequence joins TRBV7-6 and TRBJ2-1; 9 bases fit TRBD2. CDR3 DNA: TGTGCCAGCAGCCTCTCTAGCGGGATGGGGCATGAGGATGAGCAGTTCTTC. Amino acids: CASSLSSGMGHEDEQFF.